This TCR beta chain is drawn from a study of cytomegalovirus exposure and HLA in healthy donors. Study background: A later analysis reported the same platform for the roughly 120 validation repertoires and the roughly 650 first-cohort repertoires.

This CDR3 spans 15 amino acids. Germline CDR1 reads SGHAT; CDR2 reads FQNNGV. Germline trimming cut 2 bases from V and 3 bases from J; bases unmatched to any gene: 6. Comment on this clone: Its antigen is not known.

Assay used: immunoSEQ multiplex PCR; TCRdb lists only in-frame clones, some missing. The sample includes 110,000 to 150,000 clones, 80% to 90% of them seen just once. Study-level results: The study flagged about 150 TCR beta chains as cytomegalovirus-associated. In the roughly 130 validation repertoires, a later analysis found that first-cohort TCR clusters tended to co-occur.

The donors were part of the approximately 130-subject validation cohort, which stood apart from the 666-subject first cohort. The chain recombines TRBV11-2 with TRBJ2-7, with 8 bases identical to TRBD2. The material sequenced was PBMCs. The receptor was derived from a woman aged 18 to 35 in good health and CMV-seropositive. CDR3 sequence reads: CASSLPRTSLYEQYF. CDR3 coding DNA: TGTGCCAGCAGCTTACCTCGGACTAGCCTCTACGAGCAGTACTTC.